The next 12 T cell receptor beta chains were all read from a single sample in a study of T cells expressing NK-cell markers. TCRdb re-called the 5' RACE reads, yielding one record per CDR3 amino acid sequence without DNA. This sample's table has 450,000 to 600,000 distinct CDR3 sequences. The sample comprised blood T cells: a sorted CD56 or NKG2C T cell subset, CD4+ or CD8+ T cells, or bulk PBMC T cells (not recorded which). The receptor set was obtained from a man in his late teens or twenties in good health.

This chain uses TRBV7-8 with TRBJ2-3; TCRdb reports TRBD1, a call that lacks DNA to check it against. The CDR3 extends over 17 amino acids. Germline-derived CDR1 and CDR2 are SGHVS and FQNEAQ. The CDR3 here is CASSPRRDPYRADTQYF. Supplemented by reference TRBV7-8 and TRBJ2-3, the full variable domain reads GAGVSQSPRYKVAKRGQDVALRCDPISGHVSLFWYQQALGQGPEFLTYFQNEAQLDKSGLPSDRFFAERPEGSVSTLKIQRTQQEDSAVYLCASSPRRDPYRADTQYFGPGTRLTVL.

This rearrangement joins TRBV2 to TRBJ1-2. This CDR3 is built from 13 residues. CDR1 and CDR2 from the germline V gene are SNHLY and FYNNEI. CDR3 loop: CASSDGANYGYTF. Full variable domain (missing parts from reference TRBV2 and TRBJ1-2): EPEVTQTPSHQVTQMGQEVILRCVPISNHLYFYWYRQILGQKVEFLVSFYNNEISEKSEIFDDQFSVERPDGSNFTLKIRSTKLEDSAMYFCASSDGANYGYTFGSGTRLTVV.

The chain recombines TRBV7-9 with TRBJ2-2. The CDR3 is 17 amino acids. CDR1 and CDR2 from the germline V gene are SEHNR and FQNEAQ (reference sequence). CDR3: CASSLTTSGANTGELFF.

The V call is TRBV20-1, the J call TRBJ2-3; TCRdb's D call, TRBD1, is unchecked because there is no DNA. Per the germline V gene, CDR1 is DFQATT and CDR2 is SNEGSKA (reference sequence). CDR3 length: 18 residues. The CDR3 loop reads CSATTGTGPRRDRDTQYF.

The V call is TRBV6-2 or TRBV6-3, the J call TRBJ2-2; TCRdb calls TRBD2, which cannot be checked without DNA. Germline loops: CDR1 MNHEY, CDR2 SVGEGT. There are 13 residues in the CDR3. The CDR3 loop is CAITLSGGGELFF.

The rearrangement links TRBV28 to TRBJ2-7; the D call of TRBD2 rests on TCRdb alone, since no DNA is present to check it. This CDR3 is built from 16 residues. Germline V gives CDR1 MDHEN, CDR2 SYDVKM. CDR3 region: CASSLVEQRKAYEQYF.

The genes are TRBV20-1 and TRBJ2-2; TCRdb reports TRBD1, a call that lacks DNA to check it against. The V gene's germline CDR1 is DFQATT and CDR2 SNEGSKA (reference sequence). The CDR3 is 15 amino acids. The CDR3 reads CSARVPDRNTGELFF.

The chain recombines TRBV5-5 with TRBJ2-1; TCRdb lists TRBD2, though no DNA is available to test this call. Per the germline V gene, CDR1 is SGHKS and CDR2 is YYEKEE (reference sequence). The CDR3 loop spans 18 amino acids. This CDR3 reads CASSLGFGGRSSYNEQFF.

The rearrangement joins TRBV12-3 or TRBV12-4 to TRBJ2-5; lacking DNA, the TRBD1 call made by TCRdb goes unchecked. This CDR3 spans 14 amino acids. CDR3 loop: CASSKNGQQETQYF.

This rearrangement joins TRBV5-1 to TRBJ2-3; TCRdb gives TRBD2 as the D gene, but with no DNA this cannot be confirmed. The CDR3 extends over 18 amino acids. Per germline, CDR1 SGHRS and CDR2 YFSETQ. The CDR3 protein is CASSFGASWTSGTDTQYF.

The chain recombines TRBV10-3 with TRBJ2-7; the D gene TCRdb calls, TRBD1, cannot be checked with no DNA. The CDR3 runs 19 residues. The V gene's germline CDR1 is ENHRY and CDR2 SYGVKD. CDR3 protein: CAISDLGQSQQSVTYEQYF.

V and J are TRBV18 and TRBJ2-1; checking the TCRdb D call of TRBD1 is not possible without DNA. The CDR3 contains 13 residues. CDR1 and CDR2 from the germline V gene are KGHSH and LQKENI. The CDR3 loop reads CASSVRGINEQFF.